This section outlines one T cell receptor beta chain sequence together with its context. What it binds is unknown. The naive CD8 population came from CD45RO-negative cells selected for CCR7, without terminally differentiated effector memory CD45RA+ cells. This entry comes from a study of shared clonotypes between healthy human individuals. About the research overall: CD8 memory received one plate per donor, CD8 naive two, CD4 memory three and CD4 naive three.

Deep-level assay runs were performed. The repertoire was sequenced with immunoSEQ multiplex PCR; TCRdb's copy has only in-frame clones and lacks some. The table lists approximately 2,000,000 clones, just under 95% of them singletons. General study results and limits: An expected dependence of interdonor clonotype sharing on sequencing depth was noted. Sampling used blood alone; tissue repertoires probably differ.

Trimming left V 6 bases short and J 6 bases short, with 17 bases between. The CDR3 runs to 14 residues. CDR1 is MNHNS, CDR2 SASEGT, per germline. Sequencing was performed on naive CD8+ T cells from PBMCs. The V and J genes are TRBV6-1 and TRBJ1-1; maybe TRBD1 (6 bases). This clonotype was sampled from a young man in good health. Some clones in this sample may be carry-over from other donors' samples. Here the CDR3 reads CASRLSGVPPEAFF. CDR3 DNA: TGTGCCAGCAGGTTGTCAGGGGTTCCACCTGAAGCTTTCTTT.